These T cell receptor beta chains were read from a single sample in a study of shared clonotypes between healthy human individuals. Sequencing was performed with immunoSEQ multiplex PCR; in TCRdb, only in-frame clones are kept and a portion is missing. The sample lists around 2,000,000 clones; about 95% were seen once. Sequenced: naive CD8+ T cells sorted from blood. Receptors originate from a young man in good health. Both conserved end residues are part of each CDR3. A D gene is named only where the DNA matches it firmly. Rows may omit the clone size; those that give it use once, few, many or a size class.

TRBV27	.	.	TRBJ2-2	TGTGCCAGCAGTCCCGTTCAGTATCCCACCGGGGAGCTGTTTTTT	CASSPVQYPTGELFF
TRBV19	once	.	TRBJ2-1	TGTGCCAGTAGTCCCAAGGACGTGCGGTACAATGAGCAGTTCTTC	CASSPKDVRYNEQFF
TRBV4-1	.	.	TRBJ1-1	TGCGCCAGCAGCGGGGAACAGCAATGGAACACTGAAGCTTTCTTT	CASSGEQQWNTEAFF
TRBV6-1	.	.	TRBJ2-7	TGTGCCAGCAGTGCAAGTCAGGGGGGCAGCTCCTACGAGCAGTACTTC	CASSASQGGSSYEQYF
TRBV5-1	once	TRBD1	TRBJ2-3	TGCGCCAGCAGAACAGGGGAGCATAGCACAGATACGCAGTATTTT	CASRTGEHSTDTQYF
TRBV27	few	.	TRBJ1-1	TGTGCCACCATGGGGGGTTTCGACACTGAAGCTTTCTTT	CATMGGFDTEAFF
TRBV7-6	.	TRBD1	TRBJ2-7	TGTGCCAGCAGCCATACCGGGACAGACGAGCAGTACTTC	CASSHTGTDEQYF
TRBV21-1	once	.	TRBJ2-7	TGTGCCAGCAGCAAATTTGGGGGTTACGAGCAGTACTTC	CASSKFGGYEQYF
TRBV27	.	TRBD1	TRBJ2-7	TGTGCCAGCAGTACCACAGGGGGTTCCTACGAGCAGTACTTC	CASSTTGGSYEQYF
TRBV4-3	.	TRBD1	TRBJ2-7	TGCGCCAGCAGCCCCGGGACAGGTTCCTACGAGCAGTACTTC	CASSPGTGSYEQYF
TRBV27	.	.	TRBJ1-2	TGTGCCAGCAGTGGTTCCCAGGGCATGGTAGATGGCTACACCTTC	CASSGSQGMVDGYTF
TRBV30	.	.	TRBJ1-5	TGTGCCTGGAGTGTGGGTCAGGGCAATCAGCCCCAGCATTTT	CAWSVGQGNQPQHF
TRBV11-2	.	.	TRBJ2-3	TGTGCCAGCAGCTCTAGGGATACGATCACCAATACGCAGTATTTT	CASSSRDTITNTQYF
TRBV5-4	.	TRBD1	TRBJ1-3	TGTGCCAGCAGCTCTCCGGGACAGGGTAACTTTAACTCTGGAAACACCATATATTTT	CASSSPGQGNFNSGNTIYF
TRBV6-5	.	.	TRBJ2-2	TGTGCCAGCAGCTGGACGAACCCCACCGGGGAGCTGTTTTTT	CASSWTNPTGELFF
TRBV6-4	.	.	TRBJ2-5	TGTGCCATAAGGGGCCCCAGACGAGGGATCCAAGAGACCCAGTACTTC	CAIRGPRRGIQETQYF
TRBV7-9	.	.	TRBJ1-5	TGTGCCAGCAGCTTAGGTGTCAGGCAGCCCCAGCATTTT	CASSLGVRQPQHF
TRBV9	once	.	TRBJ1-1	TGTGCCAGCAGCGTAGAGGGAGCAAACACTGAAGCTTTCTTT	CASSVEGANTEAFF
TRBV9	many	TRBD2	TRBJ2-5	TGTGCCAGCAGCTCCCTGACTAGCGGGGAACAAGAGACCCAGTACTTC	CASSSLTSGEQETQYF
TRBV5-6	.	.	TRBJ2-3	TGTGCCAGCAGCTTGGACACAGCCACAGATACGCAGTATTTT	CASSLDTATDTQYF
TRBV28	.	.	TRBJ2-7	TGTGCCAGCAGTCCCTATAGTTCCCCCTACGAGCAGTACTTC	CASSPYSSPYEQYF
TRBV28	.	.	TRBJ2-1	TGTGCCAGCAGTCCTTCGAAGAGGGAGTGGCAGTTCTTC	CASSPSKREWQFF
TRBV2	.	.	TRBJ2-7	TGTGCCAGCAGTGAAGAACAGTACTACGAGCAGTACTTC	CASSEEQYYEQYF
TRBV10-3	.	.	TRBJ2-3	TGTGCCATCAGTGAGTCGAATACAGATACGCAGTATTTT	CAISESNTDTQYF
TRBV7-6	once	TRBD2	TRBJ2-3	TGTGCCAGCAGCTTGGGACTAGCGGTCCTAGATACGCAGTATTTT	CASSLGLAVLDTQYF
TRBV9	.	.	TRBJ2-6	TGTGCCAGCAGCGTAGAAGCCAGCTCTGGGGCCAACGTCCTGACTTTC	CASSVEASSGANVLTF
TRBV4-3	.	TRBD1	TRBJ2-2	TGCGCCAGCAGCCAAGAGGGGACAGGGATAGGGGAGCTGTTTTTT	CASSQEGTGIGELFF
TRBV30	once	TRBD2	TRBJ2-3	TGTGCCTGGAGTGTACCGGCGACTAGCGGGGGACCAGATACGCAGTATTTT	CAWSVPATSGGPDTQYF
TRBV9	once	.	TRBJ1-1	TGTGCCAGCAGCGCCCACACTGAAGCTTTCTTT	CASSAHTEAFF
TRBV27	.	TRBD1	TRBJ1-2	TGTGCCAGCACAACGACAGGGTCCGGTGGCTACACCTTC	CASTTTGSGGYTF
TRBV28	.	.	TRBJ2-1	TGTGCCAGCAGTTTTAGGGGGGCCAATGAGCAGTTCTTC	CASSFRGANEQFF
TRBV27	.	TRBD1	TRBJ2-7	TGTGCCAGCAGTGACAGGGTTGCCTACGAGCAGTACTTC	CASSDRVAYEQYF
TRBV7-9	.	.	TRBJ2-1	TGTGCCAGCAGCGTCTCACAGGGAAGGGCCGCCAATGAGCAGTTCTTC	CASSVSQGRAANEQFF
TRBV6-5	.	.	TRBJ1-1	TGTGCCAGCACCCTTGGACTGAACACTGAAGCTTTCTTT	CASTLGLNTEAFF
TRBV18	.	.	TRBJ1-5	TGTGCCAGCTCACCACCGGACAGCGTTCTTAGCAATCAGCCCCAGCATTTT	CASSPPDSVLSNQPQHF
TRBV6-5	.	TRBD2	TRBJ2-7	TGTGCCACCATTAGCGGGAGCTCCTACGAGCAGTACTTC	CATISGSSYEQYF
TRBV14	.	.	TRBJ2-2	TGTGCCAGCAGCCGGATTAGTAGCGTCACCGGGGAGCTGTTTTTT	CASSRISSVTGELFF
TRBV27	.	TRBD2	TRBJ2-7	TGTGCCAGCAGTTTTAGCCTAGCGGGCCTCTACGAGCAGTACTTC	CASSFSLAGLYEQYF
TRBV19	.	TRBD1	TRBJ2-1	TGTGCCAGTAGTCTCTTCGGACAGGGGGGCAATGAGCAGTTCTTC	CASSLFGQGGNEQFF
TRBV4-1	.	TRBD2	TRBJ2-1	TGCGCCAGCAGCCAAGGTAGCGGGGGGGCCACTAGTCTGGATGAGCAGTTCTTC	CASSQGSGGATSLDEQFF
TRBV4-2	.	.	TRBJ1-1	TGTGCCAGCAGCCAAGATTACGAGGGGGTGAACACTGAAGCTTTCTTT	CASSQDYEGVNTEAFF
TRBV11-2	.	.	TRBJ1-1	TGTGCCAGCAGCTTAGTCCCGGGGGCCCCTGAAGCTTTCTTT	CASSLVPGAPEAFF
TRBV30	.	.	TRBJ2-7	TGTGCCTGGAGCTCCGGGACCTACGAGCAGTACTTC	CAWSSGTYEQYF
TRBV7-9	.	TRBD1	TRBJ2-5	TGTGCCAGCAGCTCCTGGACAGGTGAACAAGAGACCCAGTACTTC	CASSSWTGEQETQYF
TRBV4-1	.	.	TRBJ2-3	TGCGCCAGCAGCGCCGTAGGTAGCGGCACAGATACGCAGTATTTT	CASSAVGSGTDTQYF
TRBV2	.	.	TRBJ2-7	TGTGCCAGCAGTGGATTTGTGACAGGCTACGAGCAGTACTTC	CASSGFVTGYEQYF
TRBV27	.	.	TRBJ2-1	TGTGCCAGCAGTTTATCTGCCGGGGCGCACTACAATGAGCAGTTCTTC	CASSLSAGAHYNEQFF
TRBV2	.	.	TRBJ1-2	TGTGCCAGCAGTGGCCGCCCGGACAGAGATAACTATGGCTACACCTTC	CASSGRPDRDNYGYTF
TRBV9	.	TRBD1	TRBJ1-1	TGTGCCAGCAGCGTAGATGGGAGACAGGGAAGACCGAACACTGAAGCTTTCTTT	CASSVDGRQGRPNTEAFF
TRBV6-5	.	TRBD2	TRBJ2-2	TGTGCCAGCAGTTCCCGACTAGCGGGAGAGACCGGGGAGCTGTTTTTT	CASSSRLAGETGELFF
TRBV6-1	.	TRBD1	TRBJ1-1	TGTGCCAGCTTGGGACAGGGGAGGGTCAACACTGAAGCTTTCTTT	CASLGQGRVNTEAFF
TRBV4-1	once	.	TRBJ2-7	TGCGCCAGCAGCCAAGAAGCGAGCTCCTACGAGCAGTACTTC	CASSQEASSYEQYF
TRBV27	.	.	TRBJ2-2	TGTGCCAGCAGTTGGGGCAGGAACACCGGGGAGCTGTTTTTT	CASSWGRNTGELFF